The 16 T cell receptor beta chains listed next were all sequenced from one sample in a study of Ad26.COV2.S vaccination and SARS-CoV-2 variants. This sample's treatment: 19 received Ad26.COV2.S at low or high dose, single or two shots; 5 received placebo; per-sample allocation not given. Day 63 after the first injection of vaccine or placebo was the sampling time. Using immunoSEQ multiplex PCR, the repertoire was profiled, and TCRdb retains in-frame clones only, with some absent. The sample carries some 480,000 clones, approximately 90% recorded once. Sequences were derived from peripheral blood, sampled in a trial of Ad26.COV2.S vaccine versus placebo. These receptors originate from a person aged 18-60 years who received the Ad26.COV2.S COVID-19 vaccine or a placebo.

This clone was counted between two and nine times. This chain links TRBV7-2 with TRBJ1-3; no clear D. The germline gives CDR1 SGHTA, CDR2 FQGNSA. V was cut by 5 bases and J by 0 bases, with 14 bases left in between. There are 16 residues in the CDR3. CDR3 protein: CASSPTIRSSGNTIYF. CDR3 coding DNA: TGTGCCAGCAGCCCAACCATCAGGAGCTCTGGAAACACCATATATTTT. Full variable domain (outside the CDR3, taken from reference TRBV7-2 and TRBJ1-3): GAGVSQSPSNKVTEKGKDVELRCDPISGHTALYWYRQSLGQGLEFLIYFQGNSAPDKSGLPSDRFSAERTGGSVSTLTIQRTQQEDSAVYLCASSPTIRSSGNTIYFGEGSWLTVV.

V is TRBV28 and J is TRBJ1-4; no firm D call. The CDR3 is made up of 16 amino acids. V lost 3 bases to trimming and J lost 6 bases, with 17 bases between them. Germline V CDR1 and CDR2: MDHEN, SYDVKM. The CDR3 here is CASSFSSPQPDEKLFF. The DNA for the CDR3 is TGTGCCAGCAGTTTTAGTTCCCCGCAGCCCGATGAAAAACTGTTTTTT.

The rearrangement joins TRBV7-3 to TRBJ2-2; D ambiguous. The germline V gene has CDR1 SGHTA and CDR2 FQGTGA. Trimming took off 2 bases at V and 3 bases at J, with 10 bases between the two ends. The CDR3 runs 15 residues. CDR3 amino acids: CASSLSGLDTGELFF. In nucleotides, the CDR3 is TGTGCCAGCAGCTTATCTGGCCTCGACACCGGGGAGCTGTTTTTT.

This clone was recorded once. This chain links TRBV2 with TRBJ2-7; the D gene is possibly TRBD1 (6 bases). Germline V gene data show CDR1 as SNHLY and CDR2 as FYNNEI. V lost 10 bases and J 4 bases, leaving 17 bases between the germline ends. The CDR3 extends over 13 amino acids. In DNA, the CDR3 is TGTGCCACTGCGGACAGCACCGCATACGAGCAGTACTTC. It is translated as CATADSTAYEQYF.

The chain employs TRBV5-6 and TRBJ2-7, with D possibly being TRBD1 (8 bases). The CDR3 is 13 amino acids. V lost 4 bases and J 4 bases, leaving 12 bases between the germline ends. Germline V gives CDR1 SGHDT, CDR2 YYEEEE. CDR3 sequence: CASSGRDRYEQYF. CDR3 in DNA: TGTGCCAGCAGCGGGAGGGACAGGTACGAGCAGTACTTC. Variable domain in full (rest from reference TRBV5-6 and TRBJ2-7): DAGVTQSPTHLIKTRGQQVTLRCSPKSGHDTVSWYQQALGQGPQFIFQYYEEEERQRGNFPDRFSGHQFPNYSSELNVNALLLGDSALYLCASSGRDRYEQYFGPGTRLTVT.

This clone was picked up a small number of times. The gene calls are TRBV7-8 and TRBJ2-3, with D unclear. V gave up 1 base and J gave up 3 bases, with 5 bases separating them. The CDR3 covers 13 residues. The germline V gene has CDR1 SGHVS and CDR2 FQNEAQ. The CDR3 DNA sequence: TGTGCCAGCAGCTTAGGCGGAACAGATACGCAGTATTTT. Translated, it gives CASSLGGTDTQYF.

The chain uses TRBV30 and TRBJ1-5; tentatively, D is TRBD1 (5 bases). V dropped 1 base and J dropped 4 bases, with 14 bases sitting between them. CDR1 GTSNPN and CDR2 SVGIG come from the germline V gene (reference sequence). The CDR3 covers 15 residues. The CDR3 nucleotides are TGTGCCTGGAGTGGGGGGGGAATTGGGAATCAGCCCCAGCATTTT. Translating it yields CAWSGGGIGNQPQHF.

The gene calls are TRBV9 and TRBJ2-2; a weak D match, TRBD1 (6 bases). With 4 bases removed from V and 8 bases from J, the gap between germline ends came to 9 bases. Germline values: CDR1 SGDLS, CDR2 YYNGEE. CDR3 length: 12 amino acids. CDR3: CASSPGAGELFF. CDR3 bases: TGTGCCAGCAGCCCAGGGGCTGGGGAGCTGTTTTTT.

V usage is TRBV5-1 and J usage is TRBJ1-1; perhaps TRBD1 as D (6 bases). The length of the CDR3 is 14 residues. Between the trimmed V and J ends, which lost 3 bases and 6 bases, there was a span of 15 bases. Germline V lookup: CDR1 SGHRS, CDR2 YFSETQ. DNA of the CDR3: TGCGCCAGCAGCTATGGACAGACTAACGCTGAAGCTTTCTTT. Amino acid sequence: CASSYGQTNAEAFF.

The V gene is TRBV7-6, the J gene TRBJ2-7; D gene uncertain. The V end was cut by 4 bases, the J end by 4 bases, with 8 bases between. Germline CDR1 SGHVS, CDR2 FNYEAQ. The CDR3 is 12 residues long. CDR3 amino acids: CASSSPGYEQYF. The CDR3 region has the DNA TGTGCCAGCAGCTCCCCAGGTTACGAGCAGTACTTC.

This clone was recorded only once. The sample has other DNA sequences that encode this CDR3 too. The chain combines TRBV30 with TRBJ1-2; unclear D gene. The CDR3 extends over 11 amino acids. Trimming shortened V by 1 base and J by 8 bases, and 8 bases separated the two germline ends. The germline CDR1 and CDR2 sequences are GTSNPN and SVGIG (reference sequence). This CDR3 is CAWSGGGGYTF. The CDR3 DNA reads TGTGCCTGGAGTGGCGGTGGGGGCTACACCTTC. Complete variable domain (other parts from reference TRBV30 and TRBJ1-2): SQTIHQWPATLVQPVGSPLSLECTVEGTSNPNLYWYRQAAGRGLQLLFYSVGIGQISSEVPQNLSASRPQDRQFILSSKKLLLSDSGFYLCAWSGGGGYTFGSGTRLTVV.

The J gene is TRBJ1-1, the V gene TRBV6-2 or TRBV6-3; 10 nucleotides align to TRBD1. Losses at the gene ends were 2 bases for V and 11 bases for J; bases not matched to a gene: 8. This CDR3 is 14 amino acids long. Germline CDR1 MNHEY, CDR2 SVGEGT. This CDR3 is CASSYPGQGMHAFF. The CDR3 DNA sequence: TGTGCCAGCAGTTACCCGGGACAGGGGATGCATGCTTTCTTT.

The sample holds a few counts of this clone. The genes are TRBV28 and TRBJ1-1; 7 bases align to TRBD1. In germline, CDR1 is MDHEN, CDR2 SYDVKM. CDR3 length equals 15 residues. With 8 bases clipped from V and 0 bases from J, the junction kept 9 bases outside the gene matches. CDR3 nucleotides: TGTGCCAGCGCTGAACTCAGGGGGATGAACACTGAAGCTTTCTTT. Its translation: CASAELRGMNTEAFF.

The rearrangement links TRBV6-2 or TRBV6-3 to TRBJ2-5; D gene ambiguous. The V gene's germline CDR1 is MNHEY and CDR2 SVGEGT. V lost 4 bases to trimming and J lost 5 bases, with 8 bases between them. This CDR3 is 12 amino acids long. For the CDR3, the DNA is TGTGCCAGCAGTTCTCCCGGGGAGACCCAGTACTTC. The encoded protein is CASSSPGETQYF.

This chain links TRBV18 with TRBJ1-3; 9 nucleotides match TRBD1. The junction had 14 bases not matched to a gene; V was cut back by 6 bases and J by 2 bases. This CDR3 is 18 amino acids long. Germline CDR1 reads KGHSH; CDR2 reads LQKENI. CDR3 in DNA: TGTGCCAGCTCCCTCGGTCCCGGGACAGGGTTGGCTGGAAACACCATATATTTT. This codes for CASSLGPGTGLAGNTIYF. The full variable domain, rest sourced from reference TRBV18 and TRBJ1-3, is NAGVMQNPRHLVRRRGQEARLRCSPMKGHSHVYWYRQLPEEGLKFMVYLQKENIIDESGMPKERFSAEFPKEGPSILRIQQVVRGDSAAYFCASSLGPGTGLAGNTIYFGEGSWLTVV.

The rearrangement joins TRBV11-2 to TRBJ2-7, with a tentative D call TRBD2 (5 bases). There are 18 residues in the CDR3. CDR1 and CDR2 from the germline V gene are SGHAT and FQNNGV. V was shortened by 2 bases and J by 3 bases, with 23 bases between the two germline ends. For the CDR3, the DNA is TGTGCCAGCAGCTTACGGGTGGGAGTGAAGGCCCCCAACTACGAGCAGTACTTC. Its translation: CASSLRVGVKAPNYEQYF.